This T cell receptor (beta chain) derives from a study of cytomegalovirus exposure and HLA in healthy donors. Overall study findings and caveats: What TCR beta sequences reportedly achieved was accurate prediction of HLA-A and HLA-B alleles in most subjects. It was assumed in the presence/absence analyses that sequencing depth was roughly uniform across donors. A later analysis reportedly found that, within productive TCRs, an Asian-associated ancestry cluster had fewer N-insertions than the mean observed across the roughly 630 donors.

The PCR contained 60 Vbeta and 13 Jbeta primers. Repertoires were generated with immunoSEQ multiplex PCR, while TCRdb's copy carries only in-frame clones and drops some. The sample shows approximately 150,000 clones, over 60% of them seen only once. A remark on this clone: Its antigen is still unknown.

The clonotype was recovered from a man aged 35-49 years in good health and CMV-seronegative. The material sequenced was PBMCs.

Written as DNA, the CDR3 is TGTGCCAGCAGTTTAAGGGCCAGGGGACGTGGCTACACCTTC. Its protein product is CASSLRARGRGYTF. The rearrangement links TRBV28 to TRBJ1-2, with a possible D match to TRBD1 (6 bases). The germline V and J ends were trimmed by 2 bases and 7 bases, with 14 bases remaining between them. The CDR3 has 14 amino acids. The germline CDR1 and CDR2 sequences are MDHEN and SYDVKM.